The clone carrying this T cell receptor (beta chain) has more than one count but fewer than ten. The data were taken from a study of blood T cell repertoires in COVID-19. CDR3 length: 16 residues. CDR1 is SEHNR, CDR2 FQNEAQ, per germline (reference sequence). V lost 6 bases, J lost 4 bases, and 21 bases lay in between. In the original processing: Reference gene primer amplification gave nucleated cell count estimates. TCRdb's table, derived via immunoSEQ multiplex PCR, lists solely in-frame clones and lacks some. V, J and clone size are taken as reported in that table, and D and trimming were inferred from the DNA itself. The data contain about 110,000 clones, less than 85% of them seen just once; the ten biggest clones take up less than 2%.

The gene calls are TRBV7-9 and TRBJ2-5, with D possibly matching TRBD2 (5 bases). What was sequenced was peripheral blood. This clonotype originated in a woman aged 40-49 years with acute or convalescent COVID-19. The CDR3 nucleotides read TGTGCCAGCAGTTTGATATTATCCGGGGAGTCAGAGACCCAGTACTTC. Residues: CASSLILSGESETQYF.